One and the same sample provided the 28 T cell receptor beta chains below, sequenced in a study of T cell repertoires in ileal Crohn's disease. Method: immunoSEQ multiplex PCR; TCRdb's copy keeps in-frame clones and lacks some. The sample has fewer than 20,000 clones; under 95% are singletons. Sequenced input: ileal tissue. The receptors stem from an adult with Crohn's disease.

The chain links TRBV27 to TRBJ2-6; weak D call: TRBD2 (6 bases). The CDR3 extends over 15 amino acids. CDR1 and CDR2 (germline): MNHEY, SMNVEV (reference sequence). Trimming left V 3 bases short and J 4 bases short, with 10 bases between. CDR3: CASSFRGTGANVLTF. The DNA for the CDR3 is TGTGCCAGCAGTTTCCGGGGGACGGGGGCCAACGTCCTGACTTTC.

The chain employs TRBV11-3 and TRBJ2-2; no reliable D call. The CDR3 consists of 14 residues. V was clipped by 2 bases and J by 1 base, with 5 bases between them. Germline V gene data show CDR1 as SGHNT and CDR2 as YENEEA. This chain's CDR3 is CASSLHRNTGELFF. CDR3 nucleotides: TGTGCCAGCAGCTTACACAGGAACACCGGGGAGCTGTTTTTT.

The chain is built from TRBV30 and TRBJ2-7; 8 bases map to TRBD1. This CDR3 contains 13 residues. Germline V lookup: CDR1 GTSNPN, CDR2 SVGIG (reference sequence). J lost 3 bases, V lost 0 bases, and 1 base had no gene match. The CDR3 loop is CAWSVGTGYEQYF. The CDR3 nucleotides are TGTGCCTGGAGTGTCGGGACAGGCTACGAGCAGTACTTC.

The chain has TRBV6-1 and TRBJ1-1, with no clear D. The V gene's germline CDR1 is MNHNS and CDR2 SASEGT. The germline V and J ends were trimmed by 7 bases and 4 bases, with 16 bases remaining between them. The CDR3 is 14 amino acids. The CDR3 spells CASISGTGGTEAFF. CDR3 coding DNA: TGTGCCAGCATTTCCGGCACGGGAGGCACTGAAGCTTTCTTT.

V and J are TRBV19 and TRBJ1-5; no clear D gene. With 4 bases removed from V and 0 bases from J, the gap between germline ends came to 10 bases. This CDR3 comprises 15 residues. CDR1 is LNHDA, CDR2 SQIVND, per germline (reference sequence). The CDR3 protein is CASSTLRDSNQPQHF. CDR3 DNA: TGTGCCAGTAGTACCCTGAGGGATAGCAATCAGCCCCAGCATTTT.

This chain joins TRBV11-3 and TRBJ2-2; D unclear. Germline-derived CDR1 and CDR2 are SGHNT and YENEEA. V was trimmed by 4 bases and J by 8 bases, leaving 11 bases between them. The CDR3 is 13 amino acids. The CDR3 sequence: CASSYALAGELFF. Here the CDR3 DNA reads TGTGCCAGCAGCTACGCCCTGGCTGGGGAGCTGTTTTTT.

This chain uses TRBV6-5 with TRBJ1-1; D remains unclear. V shed 7 bases and J shed 4 bases, with 13 bases lying between them. The CDR3 is 13 residues long. The germline gives CDR1 MNHEY, CDR2 SVGAGI. CDR3 DNA sequence: TGTGCCAGCAAAGATCGCGCCGCCACTGAAGCTTTCTTT. Its protein is CASKDRAATEAFF.

As DNA, the CDR3 is TGTGCCAGCACTTTTGGCCGAAACACTGAAGCTTTCTTT. Amino acid sequence: CASTFGRNTEAFF. The chain carries TRBV6-1 and TRBJ1-1; D unresolved. Trimming removed 7 bases from V and 2 bases from J, with 11 bases in between. The CDR3 consists of 13 residues. CDR1 is MNHNS, CDR2 SASEGT, per germline.

J is TRBJ2-7 and V is TRBV7-9; 11 bases map to TRBD2. The CDR3 spans 17 residues. Germline trimming cut 2 bases from V and 9 bases from J; bases unmatched to any gene: 15. Looked up from germline, CDR1 is SEHNR and CDR2 is FQNEAQ (reference sequence). The CDR3, as DNA: TGTGCCAGCAGCTTATCTAGCGGGGGGAATCCTACGAGTAGGCAGTACTTC. It specifies CASSLSSGGNPTSRQYF.

This chain uses TRBV13 with TRBJ1-1; D uncertain. CDR1 PRHDT and CDR2 FYEKMQ come from the germline V gene (reference sequence). The length of the CDR3 is 12 residues. The germline V and J ends were trimmed by 2 bases and 5 bases, with 6 bases remaining between them. The CDR3 DNA follows: TGTGCCAGCAGCTTACGGGGAACTGAAGCTTTCTTT. Translating it yields CASSLRGTEAFF.

The CDR3 DNA follows: TGTGCCAGCAGACACTGGACAGGGGGCGGCTTCCGGGTTTTGAATGAAAAACTGTTTTTT. Its protein product is CASRHWTGGGFRVLNEKLFF. The rearrangement joins TRBV2 to TRBJ1-4; TRBD1 matches 11 bases. Germline loops: CDR1 SNHLY, CDR2 FYNNEI. The CDR3 has 20 amino acids. With V trimmed by 6 bases and J by 5 bases, 20 bases remained unmatched.

The chain is built from TRBV4-3 and TRBJ1-2, with 8 bases matching TRBD1. The CDR3 runs to 16 residues. The germline gives CDR1 LGHNA, CDR2 YSLEER. J was trimmed by 4 bases and V by 0 bases; bases with no gene match: 7. The CDR3 protein is CASSQDLPGGAYGYTF. The DNA for the CDR3 is TGCGCCAGCAGCCAAGATCTCCCAGGGGGCGCCTATGGCTACACCTTC.

V is TRBV2 and J is TRBJ2-7, with a tentative D call TRBD2 (5 bases). This CDR3 region has 12 residues. The germline gives CDR1 SNHLY, CDR2 FYNNEI. Trimming stripped 4 bases from V and 2 bases from J, with 6 bases between. In DNA, the CDR3 is TGTGCCAGCAGTGGGACTGCCTACGAGCAGTACTTC. It yields the protein CASSGTAYEQYF.

This clone showed up just once. The DNA for the CDR3 is TGCGCCAGCAGCCGGGGGGCGGGAGCAACGAACACCGGGGAGCTGTTTTTT. It translates to CASSRGAGATNTGELFF. The V call is TRBV4-1, the J call TRBJ2-2; possible D gene TRBD2, 7 bases. The CDR3 extends over 17 amino acids. CDR1 and CDR2 from the germline V gene are MGHRA and YSYEKL. The ends were cut back, 4 bases at V and 0 bases at J, with 15 bases in the middle.

This chain joins TRBV5-1 and TRBJ1-1, with 7 bases matching TRBD1. This CDR3 has 13 amino acids. With V trimmed by 4 bases and J by 7 bases, 7 bases remained unmatched. Per germline, CDR1 SGHRS and CDR2 YFSETQ. The CDR3: CASSPLSGGEAFF. CDR3 bases: TGCGCCAGCAGCCCCCTTTCAGGGGGTGAAGCTTTCTTT.

The rearrangement links TRBV6-5 to TRBJ1-2; 9 bases map to TRBD1. The CDR3 length is 15 residues. Germline assignment: CDR1 MNHEY and CDR2 SVGAGI. V dropped 6 bases and J dropped 7; count of bases not matched to a gene: 12. The CDR3 region is CASRHEPGQGPGYTF. In DNA, the CDR3 is TGTGCCAGCAGACACGAACCGGGACAGGGACCTGGCTACACCTTC.

This chain connects TRBV30 to TRBJ2-1, with D possibly matching TRBD2 (7 bases). CDR1 and CDR2 (germline): GTSNPN, SVGIG (reference sequence). The length of the CDR3 is 16 residues. V lost 1 base to trimming and J lost 8 bases, with 21 bases between them. CDR3 protein: CAWSGGLGGARDEQFF. CDR3 sequence (DNA): TGTGCCTGGAGTGGCGGGTTAGGGGGGGCGCGTGATGAGCAGTTCTTC. The full variable domain, completed using reference TRBV30 and TRBJ2-1, is SQTIHQWPATLVQPVGSPLSLECTVEGTSNPNLYWYRQAAGRGLQLLFYSVGIGQISSEVPQNLSASRPQDRQFILSSKKLLLSDSGFYLCAWSGGLGGARDEQFFGPGTRLTVL.

CDR3 sequence reads: CASRGQARGEQYF. Written as DNA, the CDR3 is TGTGCCAGCAGAGGACAGGCCCGGGGCGAGCAGTACTTC. This chain connects TRBV2 to TRBJ2-7; 7 bases map to TRBD1. Germline V gene sequence: CDR1 SNHLY, CDR2 FYNNEI. J was trimmed by 6 bases and V by 6 bases; bases with no gene match: 8. The CDR3 extends over 13 amino acids.

The chain has TRBV27 and TRBJ1-5, with D maybe TRBD1 (5 bases). The CDR3 runs to 14 residues. V was shortened by 5 bases and J by 4 bases, with 12 bases between the two germline ends. Germline CDR1 reads MNHEY; CDR2 reads SMNVEV (reference sequence). The CDR3: CASSPISGNQPQHF. CDR3 DNA: TGTGCCAGCAGTCCGATCTCAGGGAATCAGCCCCAGCATTTT.

The V call is TRBV27, the J call TRBJ2-5, with a possible D match to TRBD2 (5 bases). The CDR3 is 13 amino acids. Germline V lookup: CDR1 MNHEY, CDR2 SMNVEV (reference sequence). V dropped 2 bases and J dropped 4 bases, with 8 bases sitting between them. CDR3 region: CASSLLAPETQYF. As DNA, the CDR3 is TGTGCCAGCAGTTTACTAGCCCCAGAGACCCAGTACTTC.

The chain recombines TRBV27 with TRBJ2-2, with D possibly TRBD1 on 6 matching bases. This CDR3 has 13 residues. V lost 2 bases to trimming and J lost 5 bases, with 6 bases between them. Germline loops: CDR1 MNHEY, CDR2 SMNVEV (reference sequence). CDR3: CASSLQGTGELFF. In nucleotides, the CDR3 is TGTGCCAGCAGTTTACAGGGGACCGGGGAGCTGTTTTTT.

V is TRBV5-6 and J is TRBJ1-1, with 7 nucleotides matching TRBD1. Germline V gene sequence: CDR1 SGHDT, CDR2 YYEEEE. Trimming took 5 bases from V and 1 from J; bases not matched to a gene: 8. This CDR3 contains 15 residues. CDR3 nucleotides: TGTGCCAGCAGGGGCCAGGGACAGACGAACACTGAAGCTTTCTTT. Protein product: CASRGQGQTNTEAFF.

This chain connects TRBV10-3 to TRBJ2-2; the D gene is possibly TRBD2 (5 bases). In germline, CDR1 is ENHRY, CDR2 SYGVKD. The CDR3 totals 13 residues. Trimming left V 6 bases short and J 8 bases short, with 13 bases between. The chain's CDR3 is CAISEYPGGELFF. The CDR3 coding sequence is TGTGCCATCAGCGAATACCCGGGAGGGGAGCTGTTTTTT.

There are a few counts of this clone. The rearrangement uses TRBV4-1 and TRBJ2-5; 8 nucleotides align to TRBD2. V lost 0 bases, J lost 6 bases, and 9 bases stayed unmatched. CDR1 and CDR2 (germline): MGHRA, YSYEKL. This CDR3 has 16 amino acids. The CDR3, as DNA: TGCGCCAGCAGCCAAGATAGGAGTTCGGGGGGGAAGACCCAGTACTTC. Amino acid sequence: CASSQDRSSGGKTQYF.

V and J are TRBV4-1 and TRBJ2-6; TRBD2 matches 11 bases. The V and J ends lost 2 bases and 2 bases, in that order; junction bases with no gene match: 2. Germline CDR1 MGHRA, CDR2 YSYEKL. This CDR3 region has 17 residues. As DNA, the CDR3 is TGCGCCAGCAGCCAAACTAGCGGGGGAGCTGGGGCCAACGTCCTGACTTTC. It yields the protein CASSQTSGGAGANVLTF.

The chain combines TRBV29-1 with TRBJ1-1, with D unclear. Germline V gene sequence: CDR1 SQVTM, CDR2 ANQGSEA. V was trimmed by 4 bases and J by 5 bases, leaving 20 bases between them. This CDR3 spans 15 amino acids. CDR3 sequence reads: CSVVGQTGIETEAFF. In nucleotides, the CDR3 is TGCAGCGTTGTAGGCCAGACGGGGATAGAGACTGAAGCTTTCTTT. Full variable domain (missing parts from reference TRBV29-1 and TRBJ1-1): SAVISQKPSRDICQRGTSLTIQCQVDSQVTMMFWYRQQPGQSLTLIATANQGSEATYESGFVIDKFPISRPNLTFSTLTVSNMSPEDSSIYLCSVVGQTGIETEAFFGQGTRLTVV.

The V and J genes are TRBV5-1 and TRBJ2-5; unclear D gene. Germline-derived CDR1 and CDR2 are SGHRS and YFSETQ. Trimming pared 4 bases from V and 2 bases from J, leaving 15 bases between. The length of the CDR3 is 15 residues. The CDR3 sequence: CASSLGGVRQETQYF. The CDR3 DNA reads TGCGCCAGCAGCCTGGGTGGCGTCAGGCAAGAGACCCAGTACTTC.

The chain links TRBV19 to TRBJ1-5; D is possibly TRBD1 (5 bases). The length of the CDR3 is 14 residues. Trimming shortened V by 6 bases and J by 2 bases, and 11 bases separated the two germline ends. Germline loops: CDR1 LNHDA, CDR2 SQIVND (reference sequence). In DNA, the CDR3 is TGTGCCAGTAGGCTTGGGGCAGGCAATCAGCCCCAGCATTTT. Its protein is CASRLGAGNQPQHF. The full variable domain, in which reference TRBV19 and TRBJ1-5 provide the parts outside the CDR3, is DGGITQSPKYLFRKEGQNVTLSCEQNLNHDAMYWYRQDPGQGLRLIYYSQIVNDFQKGDIAEGYSVSREKKESFPLTVTSAQKNPTAFYLCASRLGAGNQPQHFGDGTRLSIL.